One and the same sample provided the 15 T cell receptor beta chains below, sequenced in a study of tumor and adjacent non-tumor tissue in lung cancer. The template was RNA from unsorted bulk tissue. This non-tumor lung sample came from over 3 cm beyond the tumor edge. TCRbeta libraries were built with three rounds of nested PCR, modified from ARM-PCR. One entry per CDR3 protein, called by TCRdb with MiXCR from the multiplex PCR reads. The table includes roughly 82,000 distinct CDR3 sequences, more than 75% detected once. The sample taken for sequencing was distant non-tumor lung tissue. These receptors were obtained from a woman aged 45-65 years with non-small cell lung cancer.

Note on this clonotype: The junction and the germline gene differ at one end; a read error may be behind it. This chain links TRBV5-6 with TRBJ1-2; 7 nucleotides align to TRBD1. The CDR3 has 17 amino acids. Germline V gene sequence: CDR1 SGHDT, CDR2 YYEEEE. This CDR3 reads CTSSLGGGQALWDGYTF. The CDR3, as DNA: TGTACCAGCAGCTTGGGAGGCGGACAGGCCCTTTGGGATGGCTACACCTTC.

The sample holds one count of this clonotype. The junction shows a germline mismatch at one end, possibly a read error. The gene calls are TRBV10-1 and TRBJ2-1, with TRBD2 as a possible D gene (5 bases). This CDR3 spans 13 amino acids. Germline assignment: CDR1 WNHNN and CDR2 SYGVQD (reference sequence). CDR3 amino acids: CASSENSGNEQSF. The CDR3 DNA reads as TGCGCCAGTAGTGAGAATTCGGGGAATGAGCAGTCCTTC.

As to this clonotype: One end of the junction is discordant with germline, which a read error may explain. The rearrangement uses TRBV11-2 and TRBJ1-1; D is unresolved. There are 13 residues in the CDR3. From germline, CDR1 is SGHAT and CDR2 FQNNGV. CDR3 DNA sequence: TGTGCCAGGAGCTTTGGATGGTGCAGTGAAGCTTTCTTT. It encodes CARSFGWCSEAFF.

Comment on this clonotype: Sequence at one end of the junction differs from germline and may be a read error. V usage is TRBV12-3 or TRBV12-4 and J usage is TRBJ2-2; 9 bases fit TRBD1. The CDR3 loop spans 16 amino acids. In nucleotides, the CDR3 is TGTGCCAGTAGTTTAGGGACAGGGACAAACATAGGGGAGCTGTTTTTT. Its protein is CASSLGTGTNIGELFF.

As concerns this clonotype: This CDR3 fails to terminate in the conserved phenylalanine or tryptophan, so it likely reflects a read error. The V and J genes are TRBV29-1 and TRBJ2-7; TRBD2 is a possible D gene (6 bases). The CDR3 runs to 13 residues. The V gene's germline CDR1 is SQVTM and CDR2 ANQGSEA. The CDR3 region has the DNA TGCATCGTTACGGCGGGACGGGGGATCGAGCAGTACCTC. It codes for CIVTAGRGIEQYL.

About this clonotype itself: The junction does not match germline at one end; this may be a read error. This chain uses TRBV19 with TRBJ2-1, with D possibly TRBD2 on 6 matching bases. CDR1 is LNHDA and CDR2 is SQIVND in the germline V gene (reference sequence). CDR3 length: 15 amino acids. The CDR3 DNA reads as TGTGCCAGTAGTATAGGCCTGGTGGACTACAATGAGAAGTTCTTC. It yields the protein CASSIGLVDYNEKFF.

This clonotype has a single count. Mismatch with germline at one junction end may stem from a read error. The V gene is TRBV4-1, the J gene TRBJ2-1; no clear D. This CDR3 is 13 amino acids long. CDR1 is MGHRA, CDR2 YSYEKL, per germline. The CDR3 DNA reads TGCGCTAGCAGCCAGTGGGACTACAATGAGCAGTTCTTC. Its translation: CASSQWDYNEQFF.

With regard to this clonotype: A single base separates this from a much larger clone, so it may be a read error. The chain links TRBV28 to TRBJ2-7, with D possibly called TRBD1 or TRBD2 (5 bases each). Germline V gene lookup returns CDR1 MDHEN and CDR2 SYDVKM. There are 15 residues in the CDR3. CDR3 region: CASSLHRDGSYERYF. The CDR3 DNA is TGTGCCAGCAGTTTACACCGGGACGGAAGTTACGAGCGGTACTTC.

Concerning this clonotype itself: Relative to the germline gene, one junction end is altered; a read error may explain this. The J gene is TRBJ2-7, the V gene TRBV6-6; perhaps TRBD1 as D (6 bases). CDR3 length: 12 residues. Looked up from germline, CDR1 is MNHNY and CDR2 is SVGAGI (reference sequence). CDR3 sequence reads: CASSLPGGEHYF. The CDR3 nucleotides are TGTGCCAGTAGTCTCCCTGGGGGCGAGCATTACTTC.

With respect to this clonotype: Because it lacks the conserved phenylalanine or tryptophan at the end, this CDR3 is likely a read error. The DNA is left out, because the CDR3 cannot be placed on it with certainty; the CDR3 is given as TCRdb lists it. The CDR3 sequence is CASSSPERGSNEHFL. This chain joins TRBV12-3 or TRBV12-4 and TRBJ2-1; the listed D gene, TRBD1, was not tested against the DNA. Both ends counted, the CDR3 spans 15 residues.

For this clonotype: A read error may produce the germline difference seen at one junction end. The rearrangement links TRBV11-2 to TRBJ2-7; D gene uncertain. The CDR3 covers 14 residues. Germline V gene lookup returns CDR1 SGHAT and CDR2 FQNNGV. CDR3 sequence reads: CASGLVRYNYEQYF. The CDR3 DNA reads TGTGCCAGCGGCTTAGTTAGGTACAACTACGAGCAGTACTTC.

J is TRBJ2-1 and V is TRBV19, with TRBD2 matching over 8 bases. J lost 10 bases, V lost 6 bases, and 11 bases had no gene match. The germline gives CDR1 LNHDA, CDR2 SQIVND (reference sequence). This CDR3 has 14 amino acids. Here the CDR3 reads CASSWLAGLGEQFF. In DNA form, the CDR3 reads TGTGCCAGTAGCTGGCTAGCGGGTCTTGGGGAGCAGTTCTTC. Full variable domain (missing parts from reference TRBV19 and TRBJ2-1): DGGITQSPKYLFRKEGQNVTLSCEQNLNHDAMYWYRQDPGQGLRLIYYSQIVNDFQKGDIAEGYSVSREKKESFPLTVTSAQKNPTAFYLCASSWLAGLGEQFFGPGTRLTVL.

This clonotype was observed a handful of times. An end of the junction differs from the germline gene, which may be a read error. The chain's CDR3 is CASSPVQGRNYDYTF. DNA of the CDR3: TGTGCCAGCAGCCCCGTACAGGGCAGAAACTATGACTACACCTTC. The chain joins TRBV11-2 to TRBJ1-2; D possibly corresponds to TRBD1 (6 bases). Germline loops: CDR1 SGHAT, CDR2 FQNNGV. CDR3 length: 15 amino acids.

This clonotype was counted ten times or more. The rearrangement joins TRBV28 to TRBJ2-3; 9 bases agree with TRBD1. Germline-derived CDR1 and CDR2 are MDHEN and SYDVKM. J gave up 6 bases and V 4 bases, and 14 bases lay outside the gene matches. The CDR3 loop spans 17 amino acids. The CDR3 spells CASSSRTGVFVYDTQYF. CDR3 nucleotide sequence: TGTGCCAGCAGTTCTCGGACAGGGGTTTTTGTCTACGATACGCAGTATTTT.

On this clonotype: Since no conserved phenylalanine or tryptophan closes the CDR3, a read error is the likely cause. This chain connects TRBV25-1 to TRBJ1-6; tentatively, D is TRBD1 (6 bases). Germline-derived CDR1 and CDR2 are MGHDK and SYGVNS. The V gene lost 7 bases and the J gene lost 5 bases, with 15 bases spanning the gap. The CDR3 is made up of 15 amino acids. The CDR3 spells CASNAPGHNNSPLHS. In DNA form, the CDR3 reads TGTGCCAGCAATGCTCCGGGACACAATAATTCACCCCTCCACTCT.